This TCR beta chain was identified in a study of blood T cell repertoires in COVID-19. Study overall: T cells, B-cell-depleted T cells, or PBMCs supplied cDNA or gDNA.

This CDR3 contains 13 residues. The method was immunoSEQ multiplex PCR; TCRdb's version includes in-frame clones alone and lacks a portion of them. In the table there are approximately 280,000 clones, approximately 86% of which are singletons. The sequenced sample consisted of peripheral blood. The rearrangement joins TRBV12-2 to TRBJ1-5; the table calls TRBD1, which could not be checked here. TRBV12-2 is a pseudogene. This sequence was found in a woman in her twenties or thirties who had recovered from COVID-19. The CDR3 spells CASRLGGTGTGHF. Here the CDR3 DNA reads TGTGCAAGTCGCTTAGGGGGCACCGGGACAGGGCATTTT.